The T cell receptor beta chain described here comes from a study of blood T cell repertoires in COVID-19. The CDR3 totals 12 residues. Trimming stripped 7 bases from V and 3 bases from J, with 7 bases between. Germline-derived CDR1 and CDR2 are LNHDA and SQIVND (reference sequence). Study members were between roughly 18 and 100 years old and lived in some 22 US regions. Profiled with immunoSEQ multiplex PCR; TCRdb holds only in-frame clones, not every one. The sample lists 100,000 to 150,000 clones, 80% to 90% occurring once. The receptor's source is a man aged 35-49 years with acute COVID-19. Sample: PBMCs or T cells enriched from blood (not recorded which). The chain employs TRBV19 and TRBJ2-1, with no clear D. In nucleotides, the CDR3 is TGTGCCAGTACTACCGACTACAATGAGCAGTTCTTC. The encoded protein is CASTTDYNEQFF.